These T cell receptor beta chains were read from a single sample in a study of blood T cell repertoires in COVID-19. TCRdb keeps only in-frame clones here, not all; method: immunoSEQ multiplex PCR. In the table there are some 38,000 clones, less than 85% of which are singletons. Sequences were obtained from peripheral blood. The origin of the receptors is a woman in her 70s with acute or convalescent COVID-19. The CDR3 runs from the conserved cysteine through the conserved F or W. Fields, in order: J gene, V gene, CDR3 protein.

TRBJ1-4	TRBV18	CATRTGGDEKLFF
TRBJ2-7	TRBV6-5	CASGGTSGGSF
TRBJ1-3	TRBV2	CASSETVLSGNTIYF
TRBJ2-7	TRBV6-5	CASSYSGGEQYF
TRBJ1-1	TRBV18	CASSRTGGLNTEAFF
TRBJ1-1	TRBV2	CASSDGPGGTEAFF
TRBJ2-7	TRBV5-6	CASSPPGGVFYEQYF
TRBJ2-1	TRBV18	CASSQFDRGQDNEQFF
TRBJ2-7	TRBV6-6	CASRTRQYAYEQYF
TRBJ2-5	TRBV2	CASSDDRGFETQYF
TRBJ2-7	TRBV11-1	CASSYQAGGSYEQYF
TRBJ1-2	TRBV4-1	CASSQEYGNYGYTF
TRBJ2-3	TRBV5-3	CARETSNCDPDTQYF
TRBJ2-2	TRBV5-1	CASSSRRDRRPVFHTGELFF
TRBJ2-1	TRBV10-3	CAIAGREGDEQFF
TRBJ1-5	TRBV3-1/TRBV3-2	CASSQEHLQPQHF
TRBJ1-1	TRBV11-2	CASSLDGRGNTEAFF
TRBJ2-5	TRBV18	CASSPGTSPSTQYF
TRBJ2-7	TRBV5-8	CASIRDRTLSYEQYF
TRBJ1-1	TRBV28	CASSSPGQGNTEAFF
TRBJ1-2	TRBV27	CASSLRRPDYGYTF
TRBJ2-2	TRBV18	CASSPGGTGELFF
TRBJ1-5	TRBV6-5	CASSDDFSNQPQHF
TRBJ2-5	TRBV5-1	CASSPGTVQETQYF
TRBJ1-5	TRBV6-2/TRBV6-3	CASSSDRAPGNQPQHF
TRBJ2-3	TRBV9	CASSVWAGDTDTQYF
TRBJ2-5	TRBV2	CASRPGLAGAPVETQYF
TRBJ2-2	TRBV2	CASSEYGELFF
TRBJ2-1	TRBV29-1	CSAFLREGLAVSKEQFF
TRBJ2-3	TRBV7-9	CASSPKRADTQYF
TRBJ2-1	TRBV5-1	CASRTGQGLNNEQFF
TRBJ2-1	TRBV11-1	CASSLLSRYNEQFF
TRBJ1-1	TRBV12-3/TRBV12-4	CASTPIVVVEAFF
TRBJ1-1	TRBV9	CASSGPQGITAFF
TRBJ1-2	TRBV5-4	CASSPTGGLNYGYTF
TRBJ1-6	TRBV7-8	CASIEGASNSPLHF